Below, 13 T cell receptor beta chains from the same sample are listed, as sequenced in a study of blood T cells in healthy people across ages. Then a second PCR, running roughly 7 to 11 cycles, was carried out with a sample-barcoded 5' primer and a J-beta primer mix. TCRdb independently ran MiXCR on the 5' RACE reads; one entry per CDR3 protein. The data contain about 970,000 distinct CDR3 sequences, approximately 50% of them singletons. The sample taken for sequencing was blood. The origin of the receptors is a woman aged 55-75 years in good health.

V and J are TRBV7-2 and TRBJ2-2; no firm D call. Germline V gene data show CDR1 as SGHTA and CDR2 as FQGNSA. The CDR3 consists of 13 residues. V shed 6 bases and J shed 0 bases, with 5 bases lying between them. CDR3 nucleotides: TGTGCCAGCAGAAAAACGAACACCGGGGAGCTGTTTTTT. Its translation is CASRKTNTGELFF.

CDR3 sequence: CSVGGLWTGVQETQYF. The CDR3 DNA reads as TGCAGCGTTGGGGGTTTATGGACAGGGGTCCAAGAGACCCAGTACTTC. The genes are TRBV29-1 and TRBJ2-5, with TRBD1 matching 9 bases. The length of the CDR3 is 16 residues. Looked up from germline, CDR1 is SQVTM and CDR2 is ANQGSEA. V dropped 4 bases and J dropped 1; count of bases not matched to a gene: 10.

J is TRBJ2-3 and V is TRBV30; D is uncertain. Germline values: CDR1 GTSNPN, CDR2 SVGIG (reference sequence). The CDR3 consists of 11 residues. V was shortened by 0 bases and J by 6 bases, with 4 bases between the two germline ends. The CDR3 protein is CAWSVKDTQYF. DNA for the CDR3: TGTGCCTGGAGTGTAAAGGATACGCAGTATTTT.

Only a few counts were recorded for this clonotype. This chain uses TRBV28 with TRBJ2-7; 10 nucleotides match TRBD1. Germline CDR1 is MDHEN and CDR2 is SYDVKM. The junction had 13 bases not matched to a gene; V was cut back by 8 bases and J by 6 bases. The CDR3 has 15 residues. The CDR3 reads CASGRRQGARGEQYF. CDR3 nucleotide sequence: TGTGCCAGCGGTCGACGACAGGGGGCAAGGGGCGAGCAGTACTTC.

The chain joins TRBV12-3 or TRBV12-4 to TRBJ2-1, with TRBD2 matching over 14 bases. Trimming cost V 6 bases and J 9 bases; bases outside gene matches: 7. This CDR3 is 15 amino acids long. The CDR3, as DNA: TGTGCCAGCAGCTCCGGGACTAGCGGGAGCAGTGAGCAGTTCTTC. This codes for CASSSGTSGSSEQFF.

This clonotype came up once. The CDR3 DNA reads TGCAGTGCTAGGGTTTTGCGGACCGAGACCTACAATGAGCAGTTCTTC. Amino acid sequence: CSARVLRTETYNEQFF. The rearrangement uses TRBV20-1 and TRBJ2-1; D is unresolved. Trimming shortened V by 3 bases and J by 2 bases, and 17 bases separated the two germline ends. There are 16 residues in the CDR3. The germline V gene has CDR1 DFQATT and CDR2 SNEGSKA (reference sequence).

The J gene is TRBJ1-2, the V gene TRBV2; a weak D match, TRBD1 (5 bases). The CDR3 runs 14 residues. The V end lost 6 bases, the J end lost 0 bases, and 11 bases lay between the germline ends. In germline, CDR1 is SNHLY, CDR2 FYNNEI. CDR3 amino acids: CASRRDGSNYGYTF. DNA of the CDR3: TGTGCCAGCAGAAGGGACGGATCTAACTATGGCTACACCTTC.

Comments on this clonotype: One end of the junction is discordant with germline, which a read error may explain. The rearrangement links TRBV5-1 to TRBJ2-7, with no clear D. The J call is doubtful: the DNA matches TRBJ2-5 better. The CDR3 runs to 13 residues. Looked up from germline, CDR1 is SGHRS and CDR2 is YFSETQ. The CDR3 nucleotides are TGCACCAGCAGCTTGGATGGGTGGGGGACCCAGTACTTC. Translating gives CTSSLDGWGTQYF.

The chain links TRBV5-5 to TRBJ2-5; 15 positions match TRBD2. The CDR3 is made up of 17 amino acids. With 0 bases clipped from V and 5 bases from J, the junction kept 5 bases outside the gene matches. From germline, CDR1 is SGHKS and CDR2 YYEKEE (reference sequence). CDR3 bases: TGTGCCAGCAGCTTGGTGGGACTAGCGGGAGGAAGGGAGACCCAGTACTTC. Translation gives CASSLVGLAGGRETQYF.

Worth noting for this clonotype: One junction end does not reproduce the germline sequence, and a read error may be involved. V usage is TRBV5-1 and J usage is TRBJ2-7, with 8 bases that match TRBD2. Germline V gene data show CDR1 as SGHRS and CDR2 as YFSETQ. The CDR3 is 16 residues long. The CDR3 reads CASNLGRGGLHNEQYF. CDR3 nucleotides: TGCGCCAGCAACTTGGGACGGGGGGGTCTCCACAATGAGCAGTACTTC.

This sequence joins TRBV3-1 and TRBJ2-3; TRBD2 aligns across 12 bases. CDR1 is LGHDT, CDR2 YNNKEL, per germline (reference sequence). With 4 bases clipped from V and 4 bases from J, the junction kept 6 bases outside the gene matches. The CDR3 has 16 amino acids. CDR3: CASSLRLAGEADTQYF. In nucleotides, the CDR3 is TGTGCCAGCAGCCTCCGACTAGCGGGGGAGGCAGATACGCAGTATTTT.

This chain links TRBV28 with TRBJ2-1; either TRBD1 or TRBD2 may supply D (5 bases each). Germline CDR1 MDHEN, CDR2 SYDVKM. V gave up 7 bases and J gave up 9 bases, with 10 bases separating them. This CDR3 contains 11 residues. The DNA for the CDR3 is TGTGCCAGCAAAATGGGGGTTGAGCAGTTCTTC. It yields the protein CASKMGVEQFF.

The genes are TRBV13 and TRBJ1-1; D unclear. Per the germline V gene, CDR1 is PRHDT and CDR2 is FYEKMQ (reference sequence). The CDR3 has 14 residues. The V and J ends lost 1 base and 5 bases respectively, with 11 bases between them. Written as DNA, the CDR3 is TGTGCCAGCAGCTTAGAAAGAAAAGGGACTGAAGCTTTCTTT. Translation gives CASSLERKGTEAFF.